These 22 T cell receptor beta chains came from one sample sequenced in a study of blood T cell repertoires in COVID-19. The table came from immunoSEQ multiplex PCR; TCRdb's copy has only in-frame clones and leaves some out. The data contain around 300,000 clones, approximately 85% of them singletons. The sequenced material came from peripheral blood. The receptors stem from a human donor in a cohort sampled during active COVID-19.

V and J are TRBV6-5 and TRBJ2-1; TRBD1 matches at 7 bases. V lost 8 bases and J lost 8; bases outside the gene matches: 15. This CDR3 comprises 15 residues. In germline, CDR1 is MNHEY, CDR2 SVGAGI. The CDR3 coding sequence is TGTGCCAGCGCTTTAGTGGGACAGAGGTTTGATGAGCAGTTCTTC. This gives the protein CASALVGQRFDEQFF.

The chain combines TRBV6-5 with TRBJ1-2; 7 bases fit TRBD1. J gave up 3 bases and V 2 bases, and 3 bases lay outside the gene matches. Per the germline V gene, CDR1 is MNHEY and CDR2 is SVGAGI. The CDR3 loop spans 14 amino acids. In DNA, the CDR3 is TGTGCCAGCAGTTACGGACAGGATCACTATGGCTACACCTTC. This sequence encodes CASSYGQDHYGYTF.

The DNA of the CDR3 is TGTGCCAGCAGGCGGGCCGAGCAGTACTTC. Translated: CASRRAEQYF. The chain employs TRBV27 and TRBJ2-7; weak D call: TRBD2 (5 bases). Trimming removed 6 bases from V and 6 bases from J, with 6 bases in between. The CDR3 loop spans 10 amino acids. Germline CDR1 and CDR2: MNHEY and SMNVEV (reference sequence).

The V gene is TRBV19, the J gene TRBJ2-7, with 11 nucleotides matching TRBD1. This CDR3 spans 14 amino acids. The V and J ends lost 6 bases and 3 bases, in that order; junction bases with no gene match: 4. Germline V gene sequence: CDR1 LNHDA, CDR2 SQIVND (reference sequence). The DNA of the CDR3 is TGTGCCAGTAGCCTCGGGACAGGGGGCTACGAGCAGTACTTC. Translated: CASSLGTGGYEQYF.

CDR3 region: CASRLGQGNPNEQFF. The CDR3 coding sequence is TGTGCCAGCAGACTCGGACAGGGTAACCCCAATGAGCAGTTCTTC. The chain uses TRBV7-9 and TRBJ2-1; 8 bases match TRBD1. The CDR3 runs 15 residues. V dropped 6 bases and J dropped 6; count of bases not matched to a gene: 10. Germline CDR1 is SEHNR and CDR2 is FQNEAQ (reference sequence).

The chain uses TRBV29-1 and TRBJ2-1; perhaps TRBD1 as D (6 bases). This CDR3 is built from 13 residues. Looked up from germline, CDR1 is SQVTM and CDR2 is ANQGSEA. With 5 bases removed from V and 2 bases from J, the gap between germline ends came to 10 bases. The CDR3 here is CSVTRDTYNEQFF. The CDR3 coding sequence is TGCAGCGTTACCCGGGACACCTACAATGAGCAGTTCTTC.

V usage is TRBV11-3 and J usage is TRBJ2-3; TRBD1 matches 7 bases. The junction had 3 bases not matched to a gene; V was cut back by 4 bases and J by 5 bases. Germline-derived CDR1 and CDR2 are SGHNT and YENEEA. CDR3 size: 13 residues. Here the CDR3 reads CASSSDREDTQYF. Here the CDR3 DNA reads TGTGCCAGCAGCTCCGACAGGGAAGATACGCAGTATTTT. Looking up the rest from reference TRBV11-3 and TRBJ2-3 gives the full variable domain: EAGVVQSPRYKIIEKKQPVAFWCNPISGHNTLYWYLQNLGQGPELLIRYENEEAVDDSQLPKDRFSAERLKGVDSTLKIQPAELGDSAVYLCASSSDREDTQYFGPGTRLTVL.

V is TRBV29-1 and J is TRBJ1-2; D is undetermined. This CDR3 spans 10 amino acids. The ends were cut back, 4 bases at V and 7 bases at J, with 7 bases in the middle. CDR1 is SQVTM and CDR2 is ANQGSEA in the germline V gene. CDR3 nucleotide sequence: TGCAGCGTTGTGAGTTTTGGCTACACCTTC. It translates to CSVVSFGYTF.

This rearrangement joins TRBV5-1 to TRBJ1-1; maybe TRBD1 (5 bases). This CDR3 region has 15 residues. Germline V gives CDR1 SGHRS, CDR2 YFSETQ. Trimming pared 0 bases from V and 0 bases from J, leaving 9 bases between. The DNA of the CDR3 is TGCGCCAGCAGCTTGGGGACAAGTATGAACACTGAAGCTTTCTTT. Protein product: CASSLGTSMNTEAFF.

The chain links TRBV27 to TRBJ2-7; tentatively, D is TRBD2 (5 bases). CDR3 length: 13 residues. V was cut by 6 bases and J by 4 bases, with 13 bases left in between. The germline V gene encodes CDR1 MNHEY and CDR2 SMNVEV (reference sequence). CDR3 nucleotides: TGTGCCAGCAGGCTGGCGGGTCGTTACGAGCAGTACTTC. Amino acid sequence: CASRLAGRYEQYF.

The rearrangement joins TRBV11-2 to TRBJ1-5; D might be TRBD1 (6 bases). This CDR3 is built from 15 residues. Germline-derived CDR1 and CDR2 are SGHAT and FQNNGV. Deletions cut 1 base from V and 2 bases from J, with 9 bases between. The CDR3 coding sequence is TGTGCCAGCAGCTTAGTGTCAGGGGGCAATCAGCCCCAGCATTTT. It specifies CASSLVSGGNQPQHF.

V and J are TRBV9 and TRBJ2-2; tentative D call: TRBD1 (6 bases). Trimming left V 4 bases short and J 2 bases short, with 21 bases between. The CDR3 is 18 amino acids. In germline, CDR1 is SGDLS, CDR2 YYNGEE. DNA for the CDR3: TGTGCCAGCAGCCAACCCCTTGGGGGCCAATTTAACACCGGGGAGCTGTTTTTT. It encodes CASSQPLGGQFNTGELFF. The whole variable domain, filled in from reference TRBV9 and TRBJ2-2, reads DSGVTQTPKHLITATGQRVTLRCSPRSGDLSVYWYQQSLDQGLQFLIQYYNGEERAKGNILERFSAQQFPDLHSELNLSSLELGDSALYFCASSQPLGGQFNTGELFFGEGSRLTVL.

This rearrangement joins TRBV4-2 to TRBJ2-7, with TRBD2 identical over 11 bases. V gave up 4 bases and J gave up 5 bases; unmatched junction bases: 13. The CDR3 totals 17 residues. Germline-derived CDR1 and CDR2 are LGHNA and YNFKEQ. This chain's CDR3 is CASSLFLAGGTPNEQYF. For the CDR3, the DNA is TGTGCCAGCAGCCTTTTCCTAGCGGGAGGTACCCCTAACGAGCAGTACTTC.

The genes are TRBV10-1 and TRBJ1-3, with D unclear. The CDR3 has 15 amino acids. With 6 bases removed from V and 4 bases from J, the gap between germline ends came to 16 bases. The germline CDR1 and CDR2 sequences are WNHNN and SYGVQD (reference sequence). The CDR3 DNA reads TGCGCCAGCAGGGCCACTGACAATTCCGGAAACACCATATATTTT. Its protein is CASRATDNSGNTIYF.

This chain connects TRBV15 to TRBJ1-5; D is undetermined. From germline, CDR1 is LNHNV and CDR2 YYDKDF (reference sequence). With 2 bases removed from V and 4 bases from J, the gap between germline ends came to 3 bases. CDR3 length: 12 amino acids. The CDR3 DNA is TGTGCCACCAGCAGACATAATCAGCCCCAGCATTTT. This translates into CATSRHNQPQHF.

The chain couples TRBV5-5 to TRBJ2-7, with TRBD1 matching over 7 bases. The CDR3 loop spans 17 amino acids. Germline lookup yields CDR1 SGHKS and CDR2 YYEKEE (reference sequence). J was trimmed by 2 bases and V by 4 bases; bases with no gene match: 15. As DNA, the CDR3 is TGTGCCAGCAGCCTTCCTCGCATCGGACAGGAGGCCTACGAGCAGTACTTC. Amino acid sequence: CASSLPRIGQEAYEQYF.

This clone was detected once. The chain has TRBV4-1 and TRBJ1-5, with D possibly TRBD1 on 5 matching bases. The V end lost 0 bases, the J end lost 7 bases, and 13 bases lay between the germline ends. Germline values: CDR1 MGHRA, CDR2 YSYEKL. This CDR3 spans 15 amino acids. The CDR3 loop reads CASSQDWQGGQPQHF. The CDR3 nucleotides are TGCGCCAGCAGCCAAGATTGGCAGGGAGGACAGCCCCAGCATTTT.

The chain employs TRBV2 and TRBJ2-7, with a possible D match to TRBD2 (5 bases). Germline V gives CDR1 SNHLY, CDR2 FYNNEI. The CDR3 is made up of 12 amino acids. The V gene lost 7 bases and the J gene lost 3 bases, with 10 bases spanning the gap. The CDR3 loop is CASTLGVYEQYF. CDR3 sequence (DNA): TGTGCCAGCACCCTGGGAGTCTACGAGCAGTACTTC. Using reference TRBV2 and TRBJ2-7 for the parts outside the CDR3, the full variable domain is EPEVTQTPSHQVTQMGQEVILRCVPISNHLYFYWYRQILGQKVEFLVSFYNNEISEKSEIFDDQFSVERPDGSNFTLKIRSTKLEDSAMYFCASTLGVYEQYFGPGTRLTVT.

This chain links TRBV7-9 with TRBJ1-3; 7 positions match TRBD1. This CDR3 has 16 amino acids. The trim removed 10 bases at V and 0 bases at J, leaving 12 bases unmatched. CDR1 is SEHNR, CDR2 FQNEAQ, per germline (reference sequence). The CDR3 DNA follows: TGTGCCACCGACTCCGGGACAGCTCACTCTGGAAACACCATATATTTT. As protein: CATDSGTAHSGNTIYF.

The V gene is TRBV19, the J gene TRBJ2-3; 7 bases line up with TRBD2. Trimming cost V 9 bases and J 3 bases; bases outside gene matches: 12. CDR3 length: 15 amino acids. CDR1 and CDR2 from the germline V gene are LNHDA and SQIVND (reference sequence). CDR3 loop: CASQTWGGRTDTQYF. CDR3 bases: TGTGCCAGCCAAACCTGGGGGGGGAGGACAGATACGCAGTATTTT.

The chain combines TRBV3-1 (or the pseudogene TRBV3-2) with TRBJ2-4; D is unclear. The CDR3 runs to 14 residues. The germline V gene encodes CDR1 LGHDT and CDR2 YNNKEL (reference sequence). V was trimmed by 5 bases and J by 13 bases, leaving 21 bases between them. The CDR3 reads CASSTEIHPGPQYF. The CDR3 DNA is TGTGCCAGCAGCACTGAAATCCACCCGGGTCCCCAGTACTTC.

In regard to this clone: Distinct nucleotide sequences in the sample also encode this CDR3. The rearrangement uses TRBV30 and TRBJ1-1; TRBD1 is a possible D gene (5 bases). The CDR3 runs 13 residues. Germline V lookup: CDR1 GTSNPN, CDR2 SVGIG (reference sequence). Trimming took 2 bases from V and 2 from J, leaving 9 bases between them. The CDR3 nucleotides are TGTGCCTGGAGTACCGGACAAAACACTGAAGCTTTCTTT. This sequence encodes CAWSTGQNTEAFF. Full variable domain (outside the CDR3, taken from reference TRBV30 and TRBJ1-1): SQTIHQWPATLVQPVGSPLSLECTVEGTSNPNLYWYRQAAGRGLQLLFYSVGIGQISSEVPQNLSASRPQDRQFILSSKKLLLSDSGFYLCAWSTGQNTEAFFGQGTRLTVV.